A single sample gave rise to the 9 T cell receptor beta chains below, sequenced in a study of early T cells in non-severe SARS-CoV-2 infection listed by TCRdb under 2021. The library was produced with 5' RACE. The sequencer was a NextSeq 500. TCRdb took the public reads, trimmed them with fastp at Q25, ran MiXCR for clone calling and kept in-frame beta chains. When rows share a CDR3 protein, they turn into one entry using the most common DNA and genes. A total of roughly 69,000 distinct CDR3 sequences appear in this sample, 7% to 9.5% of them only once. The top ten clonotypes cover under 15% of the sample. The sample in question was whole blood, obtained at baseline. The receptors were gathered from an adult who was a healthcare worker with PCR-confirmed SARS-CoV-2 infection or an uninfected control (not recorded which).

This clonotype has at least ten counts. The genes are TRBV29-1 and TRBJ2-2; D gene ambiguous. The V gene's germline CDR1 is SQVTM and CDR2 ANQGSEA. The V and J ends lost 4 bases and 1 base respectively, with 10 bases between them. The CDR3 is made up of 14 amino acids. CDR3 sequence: CSVVSQENTGELFF. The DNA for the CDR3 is TGCAGCGTTGTATCTCAGGAGAACACCGGGGAGCTGTTTTTT.

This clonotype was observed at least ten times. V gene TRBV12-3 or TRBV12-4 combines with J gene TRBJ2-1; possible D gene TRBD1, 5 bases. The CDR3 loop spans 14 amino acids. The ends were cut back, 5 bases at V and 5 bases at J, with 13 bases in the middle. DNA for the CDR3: TGTGCCAGCAGTCTGCACCAGGGTCACAATGAGCAGTTCTTC. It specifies CASSLHQGHNEQFF.

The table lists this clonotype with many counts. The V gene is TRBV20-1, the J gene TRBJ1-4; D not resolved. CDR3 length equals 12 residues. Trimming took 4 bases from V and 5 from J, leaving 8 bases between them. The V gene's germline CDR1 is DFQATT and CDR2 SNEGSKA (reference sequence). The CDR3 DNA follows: TGCAGTGCTACTGAGGCGAATGAAAAACTGTTTTTT. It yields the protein CSATEANEKLFF.

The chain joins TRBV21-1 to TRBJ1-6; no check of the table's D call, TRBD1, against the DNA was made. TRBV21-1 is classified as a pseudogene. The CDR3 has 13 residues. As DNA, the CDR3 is TGTGCCAGCAACGCTGTTACAGGTCCCCCCCTCCACTTT. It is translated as CASNAVTGPPLHF.

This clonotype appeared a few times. CDR3: CASSQDGHYSLISGANVLTF. The DNA of the CDR3 is TGCGCCAGCAGCCAAGATGGACACTATAGTTTAATTTCTGGGGCCAACGTCCTGACTTTC. This chain connects TRBV4-1 to TRBJ2-6; weak D call: TRBD1 (5 bases). Germline-derived CDR1 and CDR2 are MGHRA and YSYEKL. Trimming pared 0 bases from V and 1 base from J, leaving 19 bases between. The CDR3 sequence is 20 residues long.

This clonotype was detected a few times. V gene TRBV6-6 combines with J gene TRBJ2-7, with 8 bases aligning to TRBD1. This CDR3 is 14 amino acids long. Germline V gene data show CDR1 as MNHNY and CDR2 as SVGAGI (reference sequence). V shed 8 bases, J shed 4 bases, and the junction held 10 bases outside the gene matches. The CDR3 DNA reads TGTGCCAGCGAAGCAGACAGGGGCGGATACGAGCAGTACTTC. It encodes CASEADRGGYEQYF.

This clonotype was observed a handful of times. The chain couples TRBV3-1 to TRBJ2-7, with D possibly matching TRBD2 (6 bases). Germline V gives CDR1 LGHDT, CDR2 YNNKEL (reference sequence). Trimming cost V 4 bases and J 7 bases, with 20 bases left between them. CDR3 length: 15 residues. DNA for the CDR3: TGTGCCAGCAGCCGGGGCGGGATGTCGGGGGAGGAGCAGTACTTC. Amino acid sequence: CASSRGGMSGEEQYF.

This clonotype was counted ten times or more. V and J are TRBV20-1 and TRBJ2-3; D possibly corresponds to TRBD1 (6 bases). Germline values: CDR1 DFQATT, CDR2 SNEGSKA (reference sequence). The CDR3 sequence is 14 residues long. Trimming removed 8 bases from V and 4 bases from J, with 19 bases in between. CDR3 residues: CSPPEGVFSDTQYF. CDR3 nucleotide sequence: TGCAGTCCCCCCGAGGGGGTATTTTCAGATACGCAGTATTTT.

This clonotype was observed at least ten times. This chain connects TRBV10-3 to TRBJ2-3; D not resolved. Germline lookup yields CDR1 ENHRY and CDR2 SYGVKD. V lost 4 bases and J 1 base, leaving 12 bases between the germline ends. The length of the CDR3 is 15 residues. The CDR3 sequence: CAISVSPSGTDTQYF. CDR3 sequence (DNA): TGTGCCATCAGTGTCTCGCCGTCTGGCACAGATACGCAGTATTTT.